These T cell receptor beta chains were read from a single sample in a study of blood T cell repertoires in COVID-19. Assay: immunoSEQ multiplex PCR; the TCRdb copy retains only in-frame clones and omits some. The sample consists of about 140,000 clones, approximately 80% of them appearing once. The sequencing sample was made of peripheral blood. The receptor set was obtained from a woman of 80 years or more with active or convalescent COVID-19. Both conserved end residues are part of each CDR3. The D gene is left open where the match is weak. Rows may omit the clone size; those that give it use once, few, many or a size class.

v_call	d_call	j_call	clone_size	cdr3_nt	cdr3_aa
TRBV30	.	TRBJ2-7	.	TGTGCCTTTCTTGGCGGAGGCTCCTACGAGCAGTACTTC	CAFLGGGSYEQYF
TRBV5-5	TRBD1	TRBJ2-2	.	TGTGCCAGCAGCCTAACTACATCCGGACAGGGGAGCACCGGGGAGCTGTTTTTT	CASSLTTSGQGSTGELFF
TRBV5-8	TRBD1	TRBJ1-5	.	TGTGCCAGCAGACCCCCCGGACAGGGAAACAATCAGCCCCAGCATTTT	CASRPPGQGNNQPQHF
TRBV7-2	.	TRBJ1-2	.	TGTGCCAGCAGCAAACTCCAGGGAAACTATGGCTACACCTTC	CASSKLQGNYGYTF
TRBV5-5	TRBD1	TRBJ2-5	.	TGTGCCAGCAGCTTGGGGACAGGGGGCGAGACCCAGTACTTC	CASSLGTGGETQYF
TRBV11-2	TRBD1	TRBJ1-2	.	TGTGCCAGCATGCCCCGGCAGGGGGCGCGGGATGGCTACACCTTC	CASMPRQGARDGYTF
TRBV5-6	.	TRBJ2-2	few	TGTGCCAGCAGTCTGGCGGGGGCCACCGGGGAGCTGTTTTTT	CASSLAGATGELFF
TRBV6-2/TRBV6-3	.	TRBJ2-7	.	TGTGCCAGCAGTTCACCTGCAGGGCCCGACTACGAGCAGTACTTC	CASSSPAGPDYEQYF
TRBV30	.	TRBJ2-3	.	TGTGCCTGGAGTCGGGGAGATACGCAGTATTTT	CAWSRGDTQYF
TRBV30	.	TRBJ1-1	.	TGTGCCTGGAGTGAAACAGGAGTGGTAGCTTTCTTT	CAWSETGVVAFF
TRBV7-9	TRBD1	TRBJ1-5	.	TGTGCCAGCAGCTTAGGGGGACAGGGGGTTCAGCCCCAGCATTTT	CASSLGGQGVQPQHF
TRBV11-3	TRBD1	TRBJ2-1	.	TGTGCCAGCAGCTTAAGAGACAGGGTAGATGAGCAGTTCTTC	CASSLRDRVDEQFF
TRBV6-2/TRBV6-3	.	TRBJ2-1	.	TGTGCCAGCAGTTTAGGGGGGGCCGACAATGAGCAGTTCTTC	CASSLGGADNEQFF
TRBV7-8	.	TRBJ1-5	.	TGTGCCAGCAGCTCAAGGGGACACCTTGAGAATAGCAATCAGCCCCAGCATTTT	CASSSRGHLENSNQPQHF
TRBV11-3	TRBD1	TRBJ1-1	.	TGTGCCAGCAGCTTAGGGGGCGGACAGGGGGAGGCCGCTTTCTTT	CASSLGGGQGEAAFF
TRBV2	.	TRBJ1-5	.	TGTGCCAGCCTCCGACAGGAAAATCAGCCCCAGCATTTT	CASLRQENQPQHF
TRBV4-1	.	TRBJ1-2	.	TGCGCCAGCAGCGAACCTGTCGCGGGTTATCCTGGCTACACCTTC	CASSEPVAGYPGYTF
TRBV19	.	TRBJ2-1	.	TGTGCCAGTAGTATAGATTCCGGGATTTACAATGAGCAGTTCTTC	CASSIDSGIYNEQFF
TRBV18	.	TRBJ1-1	.	TGTGCCAGCTCACCACCCGGGACACAGAACACTGAAGCTTTCTTT	CASSPPGTQNTEAFF
TRBV6-5	TRBD1	TRBJ1-1	.	TGTGCCAGCAGTTATCGACGGACAGGGCTGACTGAAGCTTTCTTT	CASSYRRTGLTEAFF
TRBV7-2	.	TRBJ2-2	.	TGTGCCAGCAGCCCTCATGCTTGGAGGGCTCCCGGGGAGCTGTTTTTT	CASSPHAWRAPGELFF
TRBV19	.	TRBJ1-1	.	TGTGCCAGTAGTATGGCTCAGAATGTCCCCGAAGCTTTCTTT	CASSMAQNVPEAFF
TRBV30	.	TRBJ1-2	.	TGTGCCTGGGCACCCACAGGGAGAGGTGGCTACACCTTC	CAWAPTGRGGYTF